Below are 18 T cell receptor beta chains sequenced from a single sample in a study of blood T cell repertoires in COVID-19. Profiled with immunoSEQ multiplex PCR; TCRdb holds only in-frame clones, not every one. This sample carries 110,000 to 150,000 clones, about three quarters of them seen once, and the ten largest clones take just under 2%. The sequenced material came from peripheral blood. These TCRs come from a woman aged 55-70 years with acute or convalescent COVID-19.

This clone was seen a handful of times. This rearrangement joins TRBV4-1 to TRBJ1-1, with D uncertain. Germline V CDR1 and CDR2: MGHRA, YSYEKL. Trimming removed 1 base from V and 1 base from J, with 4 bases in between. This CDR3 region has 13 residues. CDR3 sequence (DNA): TGCGCCAGCAGCCAAGTTCGGAACACTGAAGCTTTCTTT. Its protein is CASSQVRNTEAFF.

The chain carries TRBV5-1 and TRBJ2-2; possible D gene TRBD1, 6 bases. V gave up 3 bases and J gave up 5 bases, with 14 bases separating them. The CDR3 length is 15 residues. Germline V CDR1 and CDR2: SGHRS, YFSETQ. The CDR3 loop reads CASSSPGTKTGELFF. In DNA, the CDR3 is TGCGCCAGCAGCTCCCCCGGGACAAAGACCGGGGAGCTGTTTTTT.

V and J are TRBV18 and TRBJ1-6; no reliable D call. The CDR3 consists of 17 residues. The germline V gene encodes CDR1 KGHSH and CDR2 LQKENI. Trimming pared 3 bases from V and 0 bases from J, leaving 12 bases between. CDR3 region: CASSPGLRNSYNSPLHF. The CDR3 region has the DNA TGTGCCAGCTCACCCGGTTTAAGAAACTCCTATAATTCACCCCTCCACTTT.

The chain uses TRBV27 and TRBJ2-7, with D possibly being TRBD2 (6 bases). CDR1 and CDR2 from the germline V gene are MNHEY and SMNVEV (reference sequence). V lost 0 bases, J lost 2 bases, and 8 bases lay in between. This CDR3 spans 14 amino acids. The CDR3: CASSLSAGPYEQYF. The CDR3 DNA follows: TGTGCCAGCAGTTTATCGGCGGGGCCCTACGAGCAGTACTTC.

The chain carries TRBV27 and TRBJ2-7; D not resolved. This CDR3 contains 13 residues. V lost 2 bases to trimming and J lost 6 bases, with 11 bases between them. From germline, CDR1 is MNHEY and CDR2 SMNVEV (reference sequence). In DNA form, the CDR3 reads TGTGCCAGCAGTTTAAAGGAGCATCTCGAGCAGTACTTC. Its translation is CASSLKEHLEQYF.

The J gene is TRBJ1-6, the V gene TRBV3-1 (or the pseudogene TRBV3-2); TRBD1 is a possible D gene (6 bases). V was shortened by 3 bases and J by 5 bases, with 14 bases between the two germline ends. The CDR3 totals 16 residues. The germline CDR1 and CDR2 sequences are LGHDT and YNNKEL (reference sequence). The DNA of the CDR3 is TGTGCCAGCAGCCAGCGGGGGCCGGGGAATAATTCACCCCTCCACTTT. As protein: CASSQRGPGNNSPLHF.

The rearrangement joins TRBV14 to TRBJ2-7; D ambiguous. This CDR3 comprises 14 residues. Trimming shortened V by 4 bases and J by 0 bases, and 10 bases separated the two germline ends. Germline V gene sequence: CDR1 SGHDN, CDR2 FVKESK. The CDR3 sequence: CASSLRRSSYEQYF. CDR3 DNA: TGTGCCAGCAGCCTTCGAAGGAGCTCCTACGAGCAGTACTTC.

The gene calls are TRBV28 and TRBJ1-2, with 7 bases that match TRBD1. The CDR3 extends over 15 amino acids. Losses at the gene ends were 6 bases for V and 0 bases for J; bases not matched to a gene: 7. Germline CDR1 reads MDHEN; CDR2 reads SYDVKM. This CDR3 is CASSSGDRANYGYTF. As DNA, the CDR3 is TGTGCCAGCAGCTCCGGGGACAGAGCTAACTATGGCTACACCTTC.

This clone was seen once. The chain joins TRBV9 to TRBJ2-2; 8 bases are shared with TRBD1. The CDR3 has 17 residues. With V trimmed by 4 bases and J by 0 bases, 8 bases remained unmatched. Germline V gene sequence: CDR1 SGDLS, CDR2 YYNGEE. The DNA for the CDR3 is TGTGCCAGCAGCTACCGAGGACAGGGAGCGAACACCGGGGAGCTGTTTTTT. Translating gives CASSYRGQGANTGELFF.

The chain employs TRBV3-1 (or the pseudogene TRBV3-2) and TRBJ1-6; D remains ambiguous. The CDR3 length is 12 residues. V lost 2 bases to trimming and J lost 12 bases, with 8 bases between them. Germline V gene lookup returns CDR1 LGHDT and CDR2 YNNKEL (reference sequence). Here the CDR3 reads CASSQHREPLHF. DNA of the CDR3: TGTGCCAGCAGCCAACATCGGGAACCCCTCCACTTT.

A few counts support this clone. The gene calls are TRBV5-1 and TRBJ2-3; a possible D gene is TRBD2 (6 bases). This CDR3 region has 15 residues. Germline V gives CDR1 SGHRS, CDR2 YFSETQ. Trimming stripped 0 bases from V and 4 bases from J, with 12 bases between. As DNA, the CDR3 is TGCGCCAGCAGCTTGGATAGCGGAAACTCAGATACGCAGTATTTT. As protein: CASSLDSGNSDTQYF.

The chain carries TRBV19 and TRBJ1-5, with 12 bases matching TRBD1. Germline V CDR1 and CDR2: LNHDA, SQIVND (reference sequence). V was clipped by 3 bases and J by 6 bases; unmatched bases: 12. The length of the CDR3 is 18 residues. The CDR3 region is CASSMIGTGGKVGQPQHF. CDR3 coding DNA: TGTGCCAGTAGTATGATCGGGACAGGGGGCAAGGTGGGTCAGCCCCAGCATTTT.

Here the CDR3 DNA reads TGCGCCAGCAGCTATATAGCGGGAGGGAGCGCAGATACGCAGTATTTT. As protein: CASSYIAGGSADTQYF. The rearrangement links TRBV5-1 to TRBJ2-3; 11 positions agree with TRBD2. Trimming removed 3 bases from V and 4 bases from J; junction bases left unmatched: 7. The germline V gene has CDR1 SGHRS and CDR2 YFSETQ. The CDR3 length is 16 residues.

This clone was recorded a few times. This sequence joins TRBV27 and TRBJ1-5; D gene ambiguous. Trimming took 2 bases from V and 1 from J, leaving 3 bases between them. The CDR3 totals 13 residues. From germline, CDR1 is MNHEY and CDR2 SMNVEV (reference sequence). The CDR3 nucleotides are TGTGCCAGCAGTTTACGGAGCAATCAGCCCCAGCATTTT. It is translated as CASSLRSNQPQHF.

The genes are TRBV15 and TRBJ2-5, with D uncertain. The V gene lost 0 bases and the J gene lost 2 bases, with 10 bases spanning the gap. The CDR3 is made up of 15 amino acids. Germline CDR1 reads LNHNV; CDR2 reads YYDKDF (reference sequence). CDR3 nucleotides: TGTGCCACCAGCAGAGATCTCTATAATCAAGAGACCCAGTACTTC. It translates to CATSRDLYNQETQYF.

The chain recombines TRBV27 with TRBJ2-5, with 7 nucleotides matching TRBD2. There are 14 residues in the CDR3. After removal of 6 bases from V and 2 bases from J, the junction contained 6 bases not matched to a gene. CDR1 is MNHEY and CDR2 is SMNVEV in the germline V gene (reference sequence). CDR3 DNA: TGTGCCAGCAGATCCGCCGGGGGGCAAGAGACCCAGTACTTC. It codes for CASRSAGGQETQYF.

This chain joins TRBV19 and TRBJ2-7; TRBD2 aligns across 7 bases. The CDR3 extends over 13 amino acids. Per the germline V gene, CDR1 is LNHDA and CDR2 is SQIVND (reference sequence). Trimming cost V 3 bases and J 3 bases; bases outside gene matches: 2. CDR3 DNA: TGTGCCAGTAGTATGACGGGGGGCTACGAGCAGTACTTC. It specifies CASSMTGGYEQYF.

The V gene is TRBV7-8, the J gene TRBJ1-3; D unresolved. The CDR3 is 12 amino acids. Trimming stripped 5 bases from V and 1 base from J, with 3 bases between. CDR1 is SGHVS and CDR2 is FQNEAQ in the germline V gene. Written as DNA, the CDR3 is TGTGCCAGCAGCCCATCTGGAAACACCATATATTTT. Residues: CASSPSGNTIYF. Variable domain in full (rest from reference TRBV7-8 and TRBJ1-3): GAGVSQSPRYKVAKRGQDVALRCDPISGHVSLFWYQQALGQGPEFLTYFQNEAQLDKSGLPSDRFFAERPEGSVSTLKIQRTQQEDSAVYLCASSPSGNTIYFGEGSWLTVV.